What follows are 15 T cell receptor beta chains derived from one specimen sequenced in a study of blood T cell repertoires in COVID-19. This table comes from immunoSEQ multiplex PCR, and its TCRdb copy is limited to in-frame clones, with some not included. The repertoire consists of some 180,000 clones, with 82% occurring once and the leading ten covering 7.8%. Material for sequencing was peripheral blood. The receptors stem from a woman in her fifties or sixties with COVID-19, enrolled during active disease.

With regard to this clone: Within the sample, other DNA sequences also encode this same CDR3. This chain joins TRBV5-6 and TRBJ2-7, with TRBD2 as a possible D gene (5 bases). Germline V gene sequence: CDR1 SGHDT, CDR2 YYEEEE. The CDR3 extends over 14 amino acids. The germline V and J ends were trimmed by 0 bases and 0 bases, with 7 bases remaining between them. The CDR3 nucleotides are TGTGCCAGCAGCTTGGCGGGGAGCTCCTACGAGCAGTACTTC. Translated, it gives CASSLAGSSYEQYF.

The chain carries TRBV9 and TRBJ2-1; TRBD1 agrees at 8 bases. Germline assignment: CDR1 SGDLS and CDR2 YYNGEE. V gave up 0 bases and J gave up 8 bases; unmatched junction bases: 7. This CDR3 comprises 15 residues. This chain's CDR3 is CASSVARTGLDEQFF. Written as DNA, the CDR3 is TGTGCCAGCAGCGTAGCGAGGACAGGGTTGGATGAGCAGTTCTTC. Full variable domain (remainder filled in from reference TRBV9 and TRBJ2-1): DSGVTQTPKHLITATGQRVTLRCSPRSGDLSVYWYQQSLDQGLQFLIQYYNGEERAKGNILERFSAQQFPDLHSELNLSSLELGDSALYFCASSVARTGLDEQFFGPGTRLTVL.

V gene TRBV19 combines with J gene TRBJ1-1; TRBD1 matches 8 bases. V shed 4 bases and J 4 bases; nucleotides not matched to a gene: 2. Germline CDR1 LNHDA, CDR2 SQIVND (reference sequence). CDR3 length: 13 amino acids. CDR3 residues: CASSTQGATEAFF. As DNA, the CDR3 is TGTGCCAGTAGTACCCAGGGGGCCACTGAAGCTTTCTTT.

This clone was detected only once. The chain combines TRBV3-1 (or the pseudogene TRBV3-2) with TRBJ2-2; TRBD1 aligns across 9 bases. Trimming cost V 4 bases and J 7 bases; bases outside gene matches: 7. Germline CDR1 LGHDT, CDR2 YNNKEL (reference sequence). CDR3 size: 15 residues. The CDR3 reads CASSRRGQGVGELFF. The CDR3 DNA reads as TGTGCCAGCAGCCGTAGGGGACAGGGCGTCGGGGAGCTGTTTTTT.

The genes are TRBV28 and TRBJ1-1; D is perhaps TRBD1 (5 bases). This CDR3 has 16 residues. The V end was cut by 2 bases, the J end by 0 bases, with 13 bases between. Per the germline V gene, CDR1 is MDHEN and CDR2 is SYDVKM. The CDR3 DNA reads TGTGCCAGCAGTTTACTAGGGCGGACACTGAACACTGAAGCTTTCTTT. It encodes CASSLLGRTLNTEAFF.

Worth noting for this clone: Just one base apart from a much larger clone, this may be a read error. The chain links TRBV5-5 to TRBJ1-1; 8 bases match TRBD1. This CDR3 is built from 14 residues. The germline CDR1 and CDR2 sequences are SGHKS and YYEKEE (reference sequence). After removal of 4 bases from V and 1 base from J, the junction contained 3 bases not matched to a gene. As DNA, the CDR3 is TGTGCCAGCAGCCCCGGACAGGGGAACACTGAAGCTTTCTTT. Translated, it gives CASSPGQGNTEAFF.

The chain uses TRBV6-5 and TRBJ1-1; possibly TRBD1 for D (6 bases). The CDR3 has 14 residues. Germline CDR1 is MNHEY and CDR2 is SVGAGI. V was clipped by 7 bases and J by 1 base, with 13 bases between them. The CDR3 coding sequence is TGTGCCAGCACCTACCAGGGGTCGAACACTGAAGCTTTCTTT. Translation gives CASTYQGSNTEAFF.

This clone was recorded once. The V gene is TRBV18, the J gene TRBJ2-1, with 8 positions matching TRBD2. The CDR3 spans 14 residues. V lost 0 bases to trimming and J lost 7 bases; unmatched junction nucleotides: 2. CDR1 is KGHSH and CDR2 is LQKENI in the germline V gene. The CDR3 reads CASSPPIAGNEQFF. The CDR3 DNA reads TGTGCCAGCTCACCACCGATAGCGGGGAATGAGCAGTTCTTC.

CDR3 nucleotides: TGTGCCAGCAGTTTCCCATGGGGGCGGGGGGGCGAGCAGTACGTC. It specifies CASSFPWGRGGEQYV. The chain carries TRBV27 and TRBJ2-7; 9 bases are a match to TRBD2. The CDR3 is 15 amino acids. Trimming cost V 3 bases and J 6 bases; bases outside gene matches: 9. In germline, CDR1 is MNHEY, CDR2 SMNVEV (reference sequence).

CDR3 in amino acids: CASSGRLAETEDTQYF. As DNA, the CDR3 is TGTGCCAGCAGCGGGCGACTAGCGGAGACGGAAGATACGCAGTATTTT. V gene TRBV9 combines with J gene TRBJ2-3; 9 nucleotides line up with TRBD2. Looked up from germline, CDR1 is SGDLS and CDR2 is YYNGEE. The trim removed 3 bases at V and 5 bases at J, leaving 10 bases unmatched. This CDR3 has 16 amino acids.

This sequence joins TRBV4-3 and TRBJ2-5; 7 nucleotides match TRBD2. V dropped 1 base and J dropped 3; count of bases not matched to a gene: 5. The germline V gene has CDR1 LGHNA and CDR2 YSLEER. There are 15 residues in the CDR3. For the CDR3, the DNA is TGCGCCAGCAGCCAAGTTCCTAGCGGAGAAGAGACCCAGTACTTC. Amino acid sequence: CASSQVPSGEETQYF.

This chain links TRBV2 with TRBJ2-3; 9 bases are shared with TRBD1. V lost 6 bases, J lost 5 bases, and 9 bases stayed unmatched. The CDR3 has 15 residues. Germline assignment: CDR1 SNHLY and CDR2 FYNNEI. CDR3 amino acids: CASSENRGPGDTQYF. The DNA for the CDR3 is TGTGCCAGCAGCGAGAACAGGGGGCCTGGAGATACGCAGTATTTT.

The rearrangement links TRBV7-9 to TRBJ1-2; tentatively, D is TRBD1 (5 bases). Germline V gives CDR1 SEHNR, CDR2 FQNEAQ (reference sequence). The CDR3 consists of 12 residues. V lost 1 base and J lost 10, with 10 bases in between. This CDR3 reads CASSLDQGPYTF. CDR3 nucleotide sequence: TGTGCCAGCAGCTTAGATCAGGGCCCCTACACCTTC.

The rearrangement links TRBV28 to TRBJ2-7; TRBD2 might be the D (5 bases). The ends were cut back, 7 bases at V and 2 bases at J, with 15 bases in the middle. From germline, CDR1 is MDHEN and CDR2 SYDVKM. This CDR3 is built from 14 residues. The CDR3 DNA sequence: TGTGCCAGCATCCTAGACGCCGGGGCCTACGAGCAGTACTTC. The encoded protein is CASILDAGAYEQYF.

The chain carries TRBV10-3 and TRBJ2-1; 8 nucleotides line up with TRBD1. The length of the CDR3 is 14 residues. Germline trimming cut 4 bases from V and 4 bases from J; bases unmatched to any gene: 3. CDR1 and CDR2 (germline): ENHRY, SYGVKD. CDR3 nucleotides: TGTGCCATCAGTGTACAGGGGGGATACAATGAGCAGTTCTTC. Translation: CAISVQGGYNEQFF.